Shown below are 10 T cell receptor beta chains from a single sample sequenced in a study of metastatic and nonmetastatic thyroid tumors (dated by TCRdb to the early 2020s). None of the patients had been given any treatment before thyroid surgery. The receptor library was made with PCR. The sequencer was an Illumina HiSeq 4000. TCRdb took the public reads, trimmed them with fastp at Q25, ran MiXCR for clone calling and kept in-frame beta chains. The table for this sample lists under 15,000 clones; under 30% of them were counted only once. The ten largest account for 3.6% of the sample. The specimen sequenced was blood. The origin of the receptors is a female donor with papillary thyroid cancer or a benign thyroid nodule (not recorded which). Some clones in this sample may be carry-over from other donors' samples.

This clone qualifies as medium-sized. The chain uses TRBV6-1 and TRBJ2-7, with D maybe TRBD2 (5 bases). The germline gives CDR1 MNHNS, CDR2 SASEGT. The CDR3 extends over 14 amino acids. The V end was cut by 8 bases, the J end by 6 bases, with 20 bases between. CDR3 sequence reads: CASGLRTGFAEQYF. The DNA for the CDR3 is TGTGCCAGCGGACTCCGGACGGGATTTGCCGAGCAGTACTTC.

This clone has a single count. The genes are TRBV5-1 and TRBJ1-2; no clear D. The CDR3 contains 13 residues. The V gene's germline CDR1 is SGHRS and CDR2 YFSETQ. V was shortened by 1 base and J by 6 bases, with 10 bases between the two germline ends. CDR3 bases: TGCGCCAGCAGCTTGTCCAGAGAGGATGGCTACACCTTC. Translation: CASSLSREDGYTF.

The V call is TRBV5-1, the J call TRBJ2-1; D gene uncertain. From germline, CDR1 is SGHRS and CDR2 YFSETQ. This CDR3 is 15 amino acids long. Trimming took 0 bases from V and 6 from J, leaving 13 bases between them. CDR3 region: CASSLVSVASNEQFF. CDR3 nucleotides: TGCGCCAGCAGCTTGGTAAGCGTAGCCTCCAATGAGCAGTTCTTC.

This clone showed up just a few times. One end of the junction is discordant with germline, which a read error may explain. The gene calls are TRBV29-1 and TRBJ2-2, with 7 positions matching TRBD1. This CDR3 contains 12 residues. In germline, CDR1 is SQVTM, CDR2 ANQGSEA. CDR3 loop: CSGLRGTGQLFF. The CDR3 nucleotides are TGCAGCGGTCTCAGGGGGACCGGGCAGCTTTTTTTT.

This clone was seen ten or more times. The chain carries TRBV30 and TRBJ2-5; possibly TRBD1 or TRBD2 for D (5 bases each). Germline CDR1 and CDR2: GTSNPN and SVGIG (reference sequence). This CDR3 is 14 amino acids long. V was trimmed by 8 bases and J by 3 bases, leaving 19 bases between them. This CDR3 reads CAHTGERGEETQYF. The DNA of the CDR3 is TGTGCCCACACCGGGGAGAGGGGCGAAGAGACCCAGTACTTC. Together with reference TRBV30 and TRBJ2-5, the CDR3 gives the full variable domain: SQTIHQWPATLVQPVGSPLSLECTVEGTSNPNLYWYRQAAGRGLQLLFYSVGIGQISSEVPQNLSASRPQDRQFILSSKKLLLSDSGFYLCAHTGERGEETQYFGPGTRLLVL.

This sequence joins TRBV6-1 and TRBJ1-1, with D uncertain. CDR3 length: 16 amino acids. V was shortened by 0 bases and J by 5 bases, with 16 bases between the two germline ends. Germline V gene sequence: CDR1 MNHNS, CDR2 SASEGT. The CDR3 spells CASSEAPWRWGTEAFF. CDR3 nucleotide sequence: TGTGCCAGCAGTGAAGCACCATGGAGGTGGGGAACTGAAGCTTTCTTT.

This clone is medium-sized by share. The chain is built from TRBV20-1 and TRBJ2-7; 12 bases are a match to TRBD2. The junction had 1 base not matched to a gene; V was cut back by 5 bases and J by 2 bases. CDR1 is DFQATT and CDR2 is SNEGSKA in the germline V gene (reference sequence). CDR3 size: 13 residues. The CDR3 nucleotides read TGCAGTGCTTCTAGCGGGAGGGCCTACGAGCAGTACGTC. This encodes CSASSGRAYEQYV.

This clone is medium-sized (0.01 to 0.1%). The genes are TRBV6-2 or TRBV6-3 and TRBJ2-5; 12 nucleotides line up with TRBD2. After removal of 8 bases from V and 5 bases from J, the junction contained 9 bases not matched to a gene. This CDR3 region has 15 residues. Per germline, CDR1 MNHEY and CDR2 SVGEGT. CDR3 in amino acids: CASDYLAGGRETQYF. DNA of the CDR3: TGTGCCAGCGATTACCTAGCGGGGGGGCGGGAGACCCAGTACTTC.

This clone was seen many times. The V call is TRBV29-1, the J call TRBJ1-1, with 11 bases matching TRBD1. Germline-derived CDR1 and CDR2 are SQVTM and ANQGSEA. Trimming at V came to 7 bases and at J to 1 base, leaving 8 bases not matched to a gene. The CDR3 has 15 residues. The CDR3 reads CSGTGGAIGNTEAFF. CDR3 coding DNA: TGCAGCGGGACAGGGGGCGCGATCGGGAACACTGAAGCTTTCTTT.

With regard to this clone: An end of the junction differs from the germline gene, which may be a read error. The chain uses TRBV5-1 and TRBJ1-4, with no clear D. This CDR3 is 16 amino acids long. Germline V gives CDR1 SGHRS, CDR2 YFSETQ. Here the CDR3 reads CASGLFTGETNEKLFF. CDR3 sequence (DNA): TGCGCCAGCGGCTTGTTTACCGGTGAAACTAATGAAAAACTGTTTTTT. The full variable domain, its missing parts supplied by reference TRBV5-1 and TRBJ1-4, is KAGVTQTPRYLIKTRGQQVTLSCSPISGHRSVSWYQQTPGQGLQFLFEYFSETQRNKGNFPGRFSGRQFSNSRSEMNVSTLELGDSALYLCASGLFTGETNEKLFFGSGTQLSVL.